The present T cell receptor beta chain was sequenced within a study of vaccination effects on CD4 cells after COVID-19. Study background: As their vaccination, participants received two doses of either BNT162b2 or mRNA-1273. General study findings and limits: Clones arising from infection and from vaccination showed marked clonal contraction late after vaccination.

V was cut by 0 bases and J by 0 bases, with 7 bases left in between. There are 15 residues in the CDR3. Germline CDR1 and CDR2: SGHKS and YYEKEE (reference sequence). This table comes from immunoSEQ multiplex PCR, and its TCRdb copy is limited to in-frame clones, with some not included. The sample carries fewer than 65,000 clones, roughly 76% recorded once. With respect to this clone: Antigen: not known.

Sequencing was preceded by expansion of antigen-specific CD4+ T cells with viral peptide pools in the ViraFEST assay. Following 10 days of culture, CD4+ T cells were isolated. No vaccinee had earlier SARS-CoV-2 infection, and nucleocapsid antibodies were negative. The J gene is TRBJ1-3, the V gene TRBV5-5; D call uncertain. Specimen: CD4+ T cells from PBMCs cultured with HCoV-229E spike peptides, collected before COVID-19 vaccination. The sequence derives from a human donor who received a COVID-19 vaccine. The CDR3 bases are TGTGCCAGCAGCTTGGCCCTACACTCTGGAAACACCATATATTTT. This sequence encodes CASSLALHSGNTIYF.